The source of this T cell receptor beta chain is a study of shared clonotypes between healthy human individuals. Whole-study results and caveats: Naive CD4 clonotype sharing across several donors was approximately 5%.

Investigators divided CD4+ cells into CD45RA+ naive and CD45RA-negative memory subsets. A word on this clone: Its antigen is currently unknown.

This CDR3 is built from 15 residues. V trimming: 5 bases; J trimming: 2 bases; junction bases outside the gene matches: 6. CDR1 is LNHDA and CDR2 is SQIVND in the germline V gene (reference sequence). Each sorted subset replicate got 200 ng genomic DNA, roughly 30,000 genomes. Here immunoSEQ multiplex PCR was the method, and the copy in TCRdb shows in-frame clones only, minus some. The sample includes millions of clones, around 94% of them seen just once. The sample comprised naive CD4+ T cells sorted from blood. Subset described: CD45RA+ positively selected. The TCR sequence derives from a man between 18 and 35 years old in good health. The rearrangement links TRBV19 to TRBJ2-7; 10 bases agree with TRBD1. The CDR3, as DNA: TGTGCCAGTAGTTCGACCGGGACAGGGGCCTACGAGCAGTACTTC. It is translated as CASSSTGTGAYEQYF.